The sequence of this T cell receptor (beta chain) was determined in a study of cytomegalovirus exposure and HLA in healthy donors. Findings and limits, study-wide: Cytomegalovirus status was reportedly diagnosed by the classifier with high sensitivity and specificity. Sequencing probably produced one cluster of sequence variants that were highly shared.

Points on this clone: Its target is unknown.

This CDR3 is built from 17 residues. Germline values: CDR1 MNHNS, CDR2 SASEGT. With 0 bases removed from V and 1 base from J, the gap between germline ends came to 14 bases. Primers: 60 Vbeta forward and 13 Jbeta reverse. Per the authors' pipeline: The count from a later analysis was 70 million to 85 million unique TCR beta chains, some 10 million of them shared. The protocol was immunoSEQ multiplex PCR, while the TCRdb copy is restricted to in-frame clones and leaves out a portion. For V, J and clone size, that table is used; D and trimming come from the DNA. The table includes roughly 98,000 clones, 55% to 75% detected once.

This rearrangement joins TRBV6-1 to TRBJ2-3; possibly TRBD1 for D (7 bases). The receptor's source is a man between 45 and 60 years old in good health and CMV-seronegative. Material: PBMCs. CDR3 residues: CASSEAEGGGGTDTQYF. The CDR3 region has the DNA TGTGCCAGCAGTGAAGCAGAAGGAGGGGGCGGCACAGATACGCAGTATTTT.